These 7 T cell receptor beta chains originate from one sample sequenced in a study of tumor-infiltrating lymphocytes in primary liver carcinoma. Starting from around 0.45 ug of total RNA, TCR beta cDNA was produced with a primer in the constant region. It was through three nested multiplex PCR rounds of slightly modified ARM-PCR that TCR beta libraries arose. The opening two PCR rounds, around 11 cycles each, paired TRBV1-TRBV30 forward primers with a C-beta reverse primer. Using its own MiXCR run on the multiplex PCR reads, TCRdb lists one record per CDR3 protein. The sample lists approximately 320,000 distinct CDR3 sequences; 50% to 75% were seen once. The source of the blood RNA was unsorted whole blood, and germline DNA was extracted as well. Sequenced sample: peripheral blood. The receptors come from a woman aged 25 to 45 with primary liver carcinoma and hepatitis B virus infection.

This chain links TRBV5-6 with TRBJ1-2, with unresolved D. This CDR3 has 14 residues. CDR1 is SGHDT and CDR2 is YYEEEE in the germline V gene. The V end was cut by 0 bases, the J end by 2 bases, with 8 bases between. DNA for the CDR3: TGTGCCAGCAGCTTGGCCAGGTCAAACTATGGCTACACCTTC. It is translated as CASSLARSNYGYTF.

The chain employs TRBV6-1 and TRBJ2-7, with D possibly being TRBD1 (6 bases). The CDR3 length is 15 residues. Germline V gene lookup returns CDR1 MNHNS and CDR2 SASEGT. Trimming took off 3 bases at V and 0 bases at J, with 12 bases between the two ends. In DNA form, the CDR3 reads TGTGCCAGCAGTGACCCGGGACACTCCTCCTACGAGCAGTACTTC. The encoded protein is CASSDPGHSSYEQYF.

Regarding this clonotype: An end of the junction does not agree with germline; a read error may underlie this. The chain carries TRBV4-3 and TRBJ2-6, with a weak D call TRBD1 (5 bases). CDR1 and CDR2 from the germline V gene are LGHNA and YSLEER. CDR3 size: 16 residues. CDR3 amino acids: CASSRIVSSGADVLTF. The CDR3 region has the DNA TGCGCCAGCAGCCGGATTGTAAGCTCTGGGGCCGACGTCCTGACTTTC.

This clonotype was observed a single time. The junction shows a germline mismatch at one end, possibly a read error. The chain joins TRBV12-3 or TRBV12-4 to TRBJ2-3; 8 bases are shared with TRBD2. The CDR3 covers 14 residues. CDR3 region: CANSERETRDTQYF. The DNA of the CDR3 is TGTGCCAACAGTGAGCGGGAGACGAGAGATACGCAGTATTTT.

This chain connects TRBV29-1 to TRBJ2-7; D unresolved. Germline V gene data show CDR1 as SQVTM and CDR2 as ANQGSEA. V was trimmed by 6 bases and J by 4 bases, leaving 10 bases between them. The CDR3 is made up of 11 amino acids. CDR3 amino acids: CSVWWDYEQYF. In DNA, the CDR3 is TGCAGCGTGTGGTGGGATTACGAGCAGTACTTC.

This clonotype showed up just a few times. The V call is TRBV4-2, the J call TRBJ2-1, with D unresolved. With 0 bases removed from V and 0 bases from J, the gap between germline ends came to 6 bases. The CDR3 is made up of 15 amino acids. Germline values: CDR1 LGHNA, CDR2 YNFKEQ. The CDR3 region has the DNA TGTGCCAGCAGCCAAGAGAGGTACTCCTACAATGAGCAGTTCTTC. Translating it yields CASSQERYSYNEQFF.

The chain employs TRBV6-6 and TRBJ2-5; weak D call: TRBD2 (7 bases). Looked up from germline, CDR1 is MNHNY and CDR2 is SVGAGI (reference sequence). The V end was cut by 3 bases, the J end by 3 bases, with 20 bases between. CDR3 length: 17 residues. The CDR3 here is CASSYPRGGSQKETQYF. In nucleotides, the CDR3 is TGTGCCAGCAGTTATCCAAGGGGGGGTAGTCAGAAAGAGACCCAGTACTTC.